What follows is one TCR beta chain and its context. Its antigen is still unknown. The sample holds no much larger clone one base away, and base qualities are not on file. The CDR3 holds 18 amino acids from the cysteine to the phenylalanine. The DNA shown is the 54-base CDR3, in frame from base 1. V is clipped by 3 bases and J by 1 base, and the sequence between their germline boundaries is 22 bases long. According to the germline V gene, CDR1 reads SNHLY and CDR2 reads FYNNEI. TCRbeta CDR3 regions were amplified from genomic DNA using the immunoSEQ Assay, a bias-controlled multiplex PCR. From the authors' description of their analysis: The number of nucleated cells in each sample was estimated by amplification of reference gene primers within the assay. To quantify the absolute abundance of each unique TCRbeta CDR3 rearrangement, sequence reads were collapsed and filtered. Productive Simpson clonality was computed per sample as the square root of Simpson's diversity index over productive rearrangements. The table was pulled from immuneACCESS by TCRdb, which kept in-frame rearrangements only. Such tables lose some clones; where checked, under half of the loss comes from unresolved V genes, and the rest has no known cause. Clonal size and the V and J genes are those of that table, whereas D and trimming came from the DNA. For this sample the table gives roughly 160,000 clones, of which about 85% were detected only once. The ten largest clones take up about 1% of the sample.

Each collaborating institution followed its own protocols to collect whole blood in K2EDTA tubes. For TCRbeta analysis, collaborators shipped samples as frozen whole blood, isolated PBMCs, or DNA extracted from either of those sample types. The data belong to a study of blood T cell repertoires in COVID-19 (dated by TCRdb to the early 2020s). Background on the whole study: Samples from collaborators originated in the United States, Italy and Spain and spanned both the acute and convalescent phases of COVID-19. The prospective study material was composed of cDNA or gDNA derived from T cells, B-cell-depleted T cells, or PBMCs. The dataset comprised deeply sampled blood TCRbeta repertoires from subjects exposed to, actively infected with, or recovered from COVID-19. The repertoires were made available in a free public database intended to serve as a resource for research on the immune response to SARS-CoV-2. Samples were obtained from the ongoing ImmuneRACE study (first 160 participants) and from about 1,300 subjects provided by 6 global collaborators. Nearly every sample came with metadata listing a de-identified subject ID, COVID-19 status, age in years and sex. Where HLA class I and class II types were available, the types were taken from metadata supplied by the sample provider, not from assay-based typing.

General conclusions and limits of the study: Clinical and demographic metadata were provided uncurated, with the amount varying by source and participant.

The sample was peripheral blood. In this chain, TRBV2 is recombined with TRBJ2-7; 6 matching bases give a weak D call of TRBD1. The sequence derives from a man aged 35 to 55 with acute or convalescent COVID-19. CDR3 loop: CASSDLAPGTWVSYEQYF. The nucleotide sequence is given as TGTGCCAGCAGTGATTTGGCCCCCGGGACATGGGTGTCCTACGAGCAGTACTTC.